This T cell receptor beta chain came from a study of blood T cell repertoires in COVID-19. Study-level information: Sites in the United States, Italy and Spain provided acute and convalescent COVID-19 samples. Sample material is recorded as cDNA or gDNA derived from T cells, B-cell-depleted T cells, or PBMCs.

The authors' processing: Using reference gene primer amplification, nucleated cell counts were estimated. Method: immunoSEQ multiplex PCR; TCRdb's copy keeps in-frame clones and lacks some. V and J calls and clone size are those listed in that table; D and trimming were worked out from the DNA. The sample contains 67,000 or so clones, 81% of which appear only once. The germline gives CDR1 SGHKS, CDR2 YYEKEE (reference sequence). After removal of 2 bases from V and 4 bases from J, the junction contained 5 bases not matched to a gene. The CDR3 runs 14 residues. Sequencing was performed on peripheral blood. The chain couples TRBV5-5 to TRBJ2-5, with 7 nucleotides matching TRBD1. This receptor was identified in an older woman with acute or convalescent COVID-19. The CDR3 coding sequence is TGTGCCAGCAGCTTTCTGGCAGGGGGAGAGACCCAGTACTTC. This translates into CASSFLAGGETQYF. The variable domain in full, with the rest retrieved from reference TRBV5-5 and TRBJ2-5, is DAGVTQSPTHLIKTRGQQVTLRCSPISGHKSVSWYQQVLGQGPQFIFQYYEKEERGRGNFPDRFSARQFPNYSSELNVNALLLGDSALYLCASSFLAGGETQYFGPGTRLLVL.